The 18 T cell receptor beta chains in this list originate from one sample, sequenced in a study of T cells after yellow fever vaccination. Using its own MiXCR run on the 5' RACE reads, TCRdb lists one record per CDR3 protein. The sample lists under 55,000 distinct CDR3 sequences; around 6.7% were seen once. The input for sequencing was CD8+ T cells not binding an NS4B(214-222) dextramer, sorted from PBMCs, taken roughly 47 days after the first yellow fever vaccination. The origin of the receptors is a young man who received the YFV17D yellow fever vaccine.

This clonotype was observed a few times. This chain connects TRBV4-1 to TRBJ2-5, with D perhaps matching TRBD2 (6 bases). CDR3 length: 14 amino acids. Per germline, CDR1 MGHRA and CDR2 YSYEKL. Trimming removed 5 bases at V and 5 bases at J, with 15 bases between. CDR3 loop: CASSYRDSPETQYF. CDR3 bases: TGCGCCAGCAGCTACCGGGACTCCCCTGAGACCCAGTACTTC.

The rearrangement joins TRBV20-1 to TRBJ2-7; D perhaps matches TRBD2 (6 bases). Trimming pared 3 bases from V and 4 bases from J, leaving 19 bases between. CDR3 length: 15 residues. CDR1 DFQATT and CDR2 SNEGSKA come from the germline V gene (reference sequence). CDR3 region: CSASPAVLASYEQYF. As DNA, the CDR3 is TGCAGTGCTAGCCCCGCGGTGCTAGCGAGTTACGAGCAGTACTTC.

At least ten counts were recorded for this clonotype. The chain links TRBV20-1 to TRBJ1-5; possibly TRBD1 for D (5 bases). CDR1 is DFQATT, CDR2 SNEGSKA, per germline (reference sequence). This CDR3 spans 14 amino acids. Trimming removed 3 bases at V and 3 bases at J, with 12 bases between. CDR3 nucleotide sequence: TGCAGTGCTAGGGGGGAGAAGTACAATCAGCCCCAGCATTTT. This encodes CSARGEKYNQPQHF.

This clonotype was counted many times. The V call is TRBV30, the J call TRBJ1-1; no clear D. V was shortened by 5 bases and J by 5 bases, with 12 bases between the two germline ends. CDR3 length equals 12 residues. Germline V CDR1 and CDR2: GTSNPN, SVGIG (reference sequence). The CDR3 protein is CAWDEGRTEAFF. CDR3 coding DNA: TGTGCCTGGGATGAGGGTCGGACTGAAGCTTTCTTT.

In its sample, this clonotype was seen a few times. The rearrangement links TRBV5-4 to TRBJ2-7, with 10 bases fitting TRBD1. The trim removed 4 bases at V and 2 bases at J, leaving 6 bases unmatched. CDR1 SGHNT and CDR2 YYREEE come from the germline V gene (reference sequence). This CDR3 is built from 15 residues. CDR3 protein: CASSGTGTGAYEQYV. CDR3 sequence (DNA): TGTGCCAGCAGCGGAACGGGGACAGGGGCCTACGAGCAGTACGTC.

This chain uses TRBV6-5 with TRBJ1-5; D perhaps matches TRBD1 (5 bases). The CDR3 is 15 amino acids. V was pared by 0 bases and J by 5 bases, with 11 bases between. Germline CDR1 reads MNHEY; CDR2 reads SVGAGI. Here the CDR3 DNA reads TGTGCCAGCAGTTACTCCCAGACAGACGATCAGCCCCAGCATTTT. Residues: CASSYSQTDDQPQHF.

This clonotype was observed a handful of times. V usage is TRBV11-2 and J usage is TRBJ2-2; 8 nucleotides agree with TRBD2. The trim removed 1 base at V and 0 bases at J, leaving 10 bases unmatched. The CDR3 has 19 residues. Germline V CDR1 and CDR2: SGHAT, FQNNGV. As DNA, the CDR3 is TGTGCCAGCAGCTTAGGCCCGTTCGCGGGGGGCGCGAACACCGGGGAGCTGTTTTTT. It codes for CASSLGPFAGGANTGELFF.

The chain is built from TRBV12-3 or TRBV12-4 and TRBJ2-1; D gene unclear. Trimming took off 6 bases at V and 9 bases at J, with 12 bases between the two ends. CDR3 length: 12 amino acids. The CDR3, as DNA: TGTGCCAGCAGGACCTCGGTCGGTGAGCAGTTCTTC. This sequence encodes CASRTSVGEQFF.

This clonotype was recorded a few times. The chain links TRBV11-1 to TRBJ2-1, with 9 positions matching TRBD2. There are 16 residues in the CDR3. Trimming took 7 bases from V and 2 from J; bases not matched to a gene: 9. Looked up from germline, CDR1 is SGHAT and CDR2 is FQDESV (reference sequence). In DNA, the CDR3 is TGTGCCAGCACCGCGGGGGGCGGGGGGGCCTACAATGAGCAGTTCTTC. It codes for CASTAGGGGAYNEQFF.

V gene TRBV23-1 combines with J gene TRBJ2-7; TRBD2 agrees at 9 bases. TRBV23-1 is sorted into the ORF group, with uncertain function. The J segment lost 8 bases and the V segment lost 0 bases, leaving 8 bases of the junction unmatched. The CDR3 covers 15 residues. The CDR3 DNA reads TGCGCCAGCAGTCAATCAAATAGCGGGGGACACAAGCAGTACGTC. This codes for CASSQSNSGGHKQYV.

V and J are TRBV6-1 and TRBJ2-5; 7 bases are shared with TRBD2. Germline lookup yields CDR1 MNHNS and CDR2 SASEGT. Unmatched junction bases numbered 8, after V lost 5 bases and J lost 2 bases. This CDR3 comprises 15 residues. Here the CDR3 reads CASSKSGGSQETQYF. For the CDR3, the DNA is TGTGCCAGCAGTAAATCGGGAGGCAGTCAAGAGACCCAGTACTTC.

This clonotype showed up many times. V is TRBV27 and J is TRBJ2-7, with a weak D call TRBD2 (6 bases). Germline CDR1 reads MNHEY; CDR2 reads SMNVEV (reference sequence). The CDR3 is made up of 16 amino acids. Trimming took 0 bases from V and 0 from J, leaving 12 bases between them. The CDR3 region is CASSLSGGDRSYEQYF. The CDR3 bases are TGTGCCAGCAGTTTATCAGGAGGGGACCGCTCCTACGAGCAGTACTTC.

This clonotype is labeled as medium-sized. The rearrangement joins TRBV6-4 to TRBJ2-2, with TRBD2 matching over 7 bases. V gave up 5 bases and J gave up 3 bases; unmatched junction bases: 0. The CDR3 covers 13 residues. Germline V gives CDR1 MRHNA, CDR2 SNTAGT. The CDR3 here is CASSSGDTGELFF. The CDR3 DNA is TGTGCCAGCAGTAGCGGGGACACCGGGGAGCTGTTTTTT.

In its sample, this clonotype was seen many times. The gene calls are TRBV5-4 and TRBJ1-4; D not resolved. The CDR3 has 14 residues. Trimming took 7 bases from V and 10 from J, leaving 20 bases between them. Germline V CDR1 and CDR2: SGHNT, YYREEE (reference sequence). The CDR3 DNA reads TGTGCCAGCGTCCGGGTCGCAGAGGCGGGAAAACTGTTTTTT. As protein: CASVRVAEAGKLFF.

In its sample, this clonotype was seen a few times. The genes are TRBV11-2 and TRBJ1-5; D is possibly TRBD1 (5 bases). The CDR3 is 16 residues long. Trimming shortened V by 5 bases and J by 4 bases, and 18 bases separated the two germline ends. Germline lookup yields CDR1 SGHAT and CDR2 FQNNGV. The CDR3 region is CASSRGPDSNNQPQHF. The CDR3 nucleotides are TGTGCCAGCAGCCGAGGACCCGACAGCAATAATCAGCCCCAGCATTTT. Complete variable domain (other parts from reference TRBV11-2 and TRBJ1-5): EAGVAQSPRYKIIEKRQSVAFWCNPISGHATLYWYQQILGQGPKLLIQFQNNGVVDDSQLPKDRFSAERLKGVDSTLKIQPAKLEDSAVYLCASSRGPDSNNQPQHFGDGTRLSIL.

The chain combines TRBV12-3 or TRBV12-4 with TRBJ1-2, with D hard to call. The CDR3 extends over 14 amino acids. V was cut by 2 bases and J by 8 bases, with 15 bases left in between. The CDR3 here is CASSLSGIRLGYTF. CDR3 in DNA: TGTGCCAGCAGTTTAAGCGGGATCCGCCTCGGCTACACCTTC.

In its sample, this clonotype was seen many times. The chain has TRBV12-3 or TRBV12-4 and TRBJ2-7; 7 nucleotides line up with TRBD2. V shed 6 bases and J 4 bases; nucleotides not matched to a gene: 12. The CDR3 contains 15 residues. CDR3 nucleotide sequence: TGTGCCAGCAGCTTCGACCCAACGGGGGGTTACGAGCAGTACTTC. Translated: CASSFDPTGGYEQYF.

A word on this clonotype: A much larger clonotype is one base distant, so this may be a read error. V usage is TRBV24-1 and J usage is TRBJ1-1; D call uncertain. This CDR3 has 13 amino acids. Trimming removed 7 bases from V and 5 bases from J, with 13 bases in between. Germline-derived CDR1 and CDR2 are KGHDR and SFDVKD. In DNA, the CDR3 is TGTGCCACCAGCCAGGCTGAAGTGACTGAAGCTTTCTTT. Translated: CATSQAEVTEAFF.